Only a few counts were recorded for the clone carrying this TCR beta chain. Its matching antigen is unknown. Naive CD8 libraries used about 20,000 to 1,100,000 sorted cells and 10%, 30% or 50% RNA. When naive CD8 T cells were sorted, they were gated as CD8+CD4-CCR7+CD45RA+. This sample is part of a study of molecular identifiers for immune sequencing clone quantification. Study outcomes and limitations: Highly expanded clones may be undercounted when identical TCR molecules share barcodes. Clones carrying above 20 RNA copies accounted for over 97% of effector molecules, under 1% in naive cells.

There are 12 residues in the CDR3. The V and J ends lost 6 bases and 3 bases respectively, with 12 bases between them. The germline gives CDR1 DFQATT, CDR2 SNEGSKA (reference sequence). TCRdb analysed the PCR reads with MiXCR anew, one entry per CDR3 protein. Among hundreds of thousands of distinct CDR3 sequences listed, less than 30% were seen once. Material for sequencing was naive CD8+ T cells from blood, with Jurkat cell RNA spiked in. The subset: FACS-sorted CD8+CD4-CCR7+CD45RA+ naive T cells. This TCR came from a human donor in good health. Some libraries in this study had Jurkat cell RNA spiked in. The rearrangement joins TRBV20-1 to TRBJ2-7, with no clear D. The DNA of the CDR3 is TGCAGTGCGTCGGATCTCAGCTACGAGCAGTACTTC. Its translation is CSASDLSYEQYF.